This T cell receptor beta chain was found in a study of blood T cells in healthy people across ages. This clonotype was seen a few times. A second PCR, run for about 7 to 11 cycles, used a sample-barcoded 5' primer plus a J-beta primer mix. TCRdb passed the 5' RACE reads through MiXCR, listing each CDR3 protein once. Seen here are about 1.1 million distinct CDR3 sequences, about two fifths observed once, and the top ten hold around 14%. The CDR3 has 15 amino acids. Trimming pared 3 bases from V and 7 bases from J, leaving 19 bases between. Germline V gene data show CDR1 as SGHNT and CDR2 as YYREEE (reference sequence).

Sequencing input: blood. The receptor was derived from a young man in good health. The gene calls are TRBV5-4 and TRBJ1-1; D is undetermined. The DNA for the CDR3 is TGTGCCAGCAGCTCCGGACGGGCAGGCGATAGTGAAGCTTTCTTT. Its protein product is CASSSGRAGDSEAFF. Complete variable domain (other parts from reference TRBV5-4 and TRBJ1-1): ETGVTQSPTHLIKTRGQQVTLRCSSQSGHNTVSWYQQALGQGPQFIFQYYREEENGRGNFPPRFSGLQFPNYSSELNVNALELDDSALYLCASSSGRAGDSEAFFGQGTRLTVV.